This TCR beta chain was captured in a study of shared clonotypes between healthy human individuals (TCRdb year 2020). For the wider study: A couple of women and three men aged 18 to 49 years were included in the cohort. For each donor, three plates each were used for CD4 naive and CD4 memory, two plates were used for CD8 naive, and one plate was used for CD8 memory. To estimate repertoire size and how much clonotypes are shared between individuals, the study performed deep sequencing of blood TCR repertoires from roughly five healthy adults. Libraries were prepared and TCR repertoires were sequenced by different laboratories using diverse techniques, in order to increase sequencing depth and limit assay-specific biases. Per donor, leukapheresis produced somewhere between about 0.85 and 9.5 billion PBMCs. The study at large found these results: Compared with non-shared clonotypes, clonotypes shared by all four sorted-subset donors had higher generation probabilities. Only blood was sampled, and tissue TCR repertoires likely differ from those in blood. Across a handful of donors, 5% to 6% of naive CD4, roughly 3.5% of naive CD8, about 2.3% of memory CD4, and approximately 0.4% of memory CD8 clonotypes were shared. Based on pairwise subsampling, the degree of clonotype sharing among donors was expected to be affected by sequencing depth. Even with the large sequencing depth, rarefaction of the sorted-subset datasets indicated that sequencing was incomplete. The genetic and exposure-history diversity represented was limited by the small number of donors. Naive subsets generally had larger estimated clonotype richness than memory subsets did.

The donors were healthy, HIV-negative adults who had no recently reported acute infections or vaccinations. All donors were Caucasian adults living in Nashville, Tennessee, USA. Magnetic negative selection was used to enrich CD4+ T cells, after which naive cells were positively selected on CD45RA and the negative fraction became the memory subset. Blood was obtained by leukapheresis, after which PBMCs were separated by Ficoll-Histopaque density gradient centrifugation and cryopreserved in liquid nitrogen vapor phase. Purity and quantity of every magnetically sorted T cell population were checked by analytical flow cytometry. From each sorted fraction, genomic DNA was isolated and quantified by UV absorbance on a Nanodrop 2000c. From the cysteine through the phenylalanine, the CDR3 covers 13 amino acids. Here the CDR3 DNA is all that survives: 39 bases in frame from base 1. Via the germline V gene, CDR1 is SGHAT and CDR2 FQNNGV. The junction shows trimming of 5 bases on V and 5 bases on J, plus 12 bases between the germline ends.

About this clone itself: The antigen this receptor binds is unknown. Per-nucleotide qualities are absent, and no much larger clonotype sits a single base away.

Using the deep immunoSEQ assay, TCR CDR3 regions were amplified from genomic DNA by multiplex PCR. For each cell subset, the extracted genomic DNA was distributed evenly across all wells of several immunoSEQ 96-well plates, and each plate served as one replicate. For sorted subsets, approximately 190 ng of genomic DNA, equivalent to 25,000 to 35,000 T cell genomes, went into each replicate PCR. The purified libraries were quantified using a Qubit 3.0 fluorometer, sized with a Bioanalyzer 2100, and then quantified again using the KAPA Library Quantification kit. A separate single-read 150-cycle Illumina NextSeq 550 flow cell was used to sequence each immunoSEQ 96-well plate. Per the authors' processing: The immunoSEQ output contained only junctional sequences without quality scores, so filtering could not match that applied to full-length reads. Sequences were annotated with PyIR, a Python wrapper for IgBLAST v1.9, using IMGT germline references to assign V/J genes and CDR3. Any read was removed if the V/J assignment was weak (E-value above 1e-6), the CDR3 was missing, or the read contained stop codons, out-of-frame junctions, or ambiguous translated residues. A V3J clonotype was defined by an identical inferred V gene, J gene, and CDR3 amino acid sequence. Percentage overlap between repertoires was computed as shared unique clonotypes divided by the size of the smaller repertoire. RTK rarefaction, the Chao1 estimator, and Recon v2.1 estimates of unobserved clonotypes were used to assess repertoire richness. OLGA was used to compute generation probabilities for all TCRbeta clonotypes that the gDNA method yielded from a few donors. TCRdb holds this immuneACCESS table with in-frame rearrangements only. Some clones are missing; in checked studies, unresolved V genes explain under half, and the rest has no known cause. From that table come the V and J calls and clone size; the DNA was used to work out D and trimming. Recorded for this sample are approximately 180,000 clones; over 85% of them occurred a single time. Jointly, the top ten make up 0.067% of the sample.

The material sequenced was naive CD4+ T cells sorted from blood. The cell subset or site label of this sample denotes: CD45RA+ positively selected. Recombination joined TRBV11-2 with TRBJ2-5, with an unclear D gene assignment. The receptor's source is a woman in her twenties or thirties in good health. In nucleotides, the sequence is TGTGCCAGCAGCCCCCGAAGGCGGGAGACCCAGTACTTC. This encodes CASSPRRRETQYF.